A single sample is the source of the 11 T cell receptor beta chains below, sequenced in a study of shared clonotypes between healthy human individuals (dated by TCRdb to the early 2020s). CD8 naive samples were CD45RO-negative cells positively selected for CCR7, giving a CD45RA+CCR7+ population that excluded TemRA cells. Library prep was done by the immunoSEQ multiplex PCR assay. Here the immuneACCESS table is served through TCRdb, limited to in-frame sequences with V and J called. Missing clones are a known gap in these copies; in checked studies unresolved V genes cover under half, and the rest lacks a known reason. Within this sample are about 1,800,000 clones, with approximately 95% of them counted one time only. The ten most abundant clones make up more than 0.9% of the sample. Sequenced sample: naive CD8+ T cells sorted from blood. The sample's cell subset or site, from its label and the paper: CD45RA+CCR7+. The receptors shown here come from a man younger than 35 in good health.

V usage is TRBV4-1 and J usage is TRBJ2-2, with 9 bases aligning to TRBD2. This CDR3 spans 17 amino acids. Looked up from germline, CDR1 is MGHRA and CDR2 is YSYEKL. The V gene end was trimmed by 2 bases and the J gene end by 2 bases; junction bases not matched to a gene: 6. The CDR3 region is CASSQILAGSNTGELFF. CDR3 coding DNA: TGCGCCAGCAGCCAAATTCTAGCGGGATCTAACACCGGGGAGCTGTTTTTT.

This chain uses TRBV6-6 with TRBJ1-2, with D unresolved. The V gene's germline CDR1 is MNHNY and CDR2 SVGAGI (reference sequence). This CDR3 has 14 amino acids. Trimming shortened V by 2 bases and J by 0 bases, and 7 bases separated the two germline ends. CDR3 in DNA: TGTGCCAGCAGTTACGGGGAATCTAACTATGGCTACACCTTC. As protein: CASSYGESNYGYTF.

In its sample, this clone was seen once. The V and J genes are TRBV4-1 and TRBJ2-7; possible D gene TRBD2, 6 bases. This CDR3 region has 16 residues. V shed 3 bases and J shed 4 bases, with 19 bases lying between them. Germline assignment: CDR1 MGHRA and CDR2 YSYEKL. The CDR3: CASSQGGVGRWYEQYF. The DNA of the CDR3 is TGCGCCAGCAGCCAGGGCGGGGTGGGGCGATGGTACGAGCAGTACTTC.

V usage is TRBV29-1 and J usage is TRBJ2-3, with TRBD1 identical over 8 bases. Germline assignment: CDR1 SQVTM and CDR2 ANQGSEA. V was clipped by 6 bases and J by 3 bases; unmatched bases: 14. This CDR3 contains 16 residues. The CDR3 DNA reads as TGCAGCGTCGGAGAGCTCGACAGGGGAAAAACAGATACGCAGTATTTT. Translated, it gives CSVGELDRGKTDTQYF.

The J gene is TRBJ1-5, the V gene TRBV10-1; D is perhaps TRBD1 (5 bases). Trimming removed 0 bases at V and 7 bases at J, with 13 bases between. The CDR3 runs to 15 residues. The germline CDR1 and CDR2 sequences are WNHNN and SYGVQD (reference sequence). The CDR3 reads CASSESTEGPQPQHF. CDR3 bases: TGCGCCAGCAGTGAGTCGACGGAGGGACCCCAGCCCCAGCATTTT.

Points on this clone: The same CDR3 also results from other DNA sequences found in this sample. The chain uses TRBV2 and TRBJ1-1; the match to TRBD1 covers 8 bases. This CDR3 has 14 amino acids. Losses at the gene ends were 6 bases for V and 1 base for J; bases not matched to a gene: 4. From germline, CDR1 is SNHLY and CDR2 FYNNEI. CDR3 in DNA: TGTGCCAGCAGCGTAGGACAGGGGAACACTGAAGCTTTCTTT. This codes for CASSVGQGNTEAFF.

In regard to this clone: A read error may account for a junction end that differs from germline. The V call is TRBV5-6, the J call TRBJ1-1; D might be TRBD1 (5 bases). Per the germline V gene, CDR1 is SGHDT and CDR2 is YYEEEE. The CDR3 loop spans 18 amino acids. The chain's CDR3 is CASTLEGGMYGAVSEAFF. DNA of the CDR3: TGTGCCAGCACCTTGGAAGGTGGTATGTACGGGGCGGTCTCTGAAGCTTTCTTT.

DNA of the CDR3: TGCGCCAGCAGCCAAGATTTTGGGGACCTGATGAACACTGAAGCTTTCTTT. This sequence encodes CASSQDFGDLMNTEAFF. The J gene is TRBJ1-1, the V gene TRBV4-1; maybe TRBD1 (5 bases). The V gene's germline CDR1 is MGHRA and CDR2 YSYEKL. The CDR3 loop spans 17 amino acids. Trimming left V 0 bases short and J 0 bases short, with 14 bases between.

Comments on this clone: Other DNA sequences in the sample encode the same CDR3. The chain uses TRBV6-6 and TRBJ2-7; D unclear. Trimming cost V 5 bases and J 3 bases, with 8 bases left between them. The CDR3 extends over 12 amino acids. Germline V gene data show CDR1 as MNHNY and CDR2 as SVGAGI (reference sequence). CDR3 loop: CASSPGVYEQYF. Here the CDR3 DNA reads TGTGCCAGCAGTCCTGGGGTCTACGAGCAGTACTTC.

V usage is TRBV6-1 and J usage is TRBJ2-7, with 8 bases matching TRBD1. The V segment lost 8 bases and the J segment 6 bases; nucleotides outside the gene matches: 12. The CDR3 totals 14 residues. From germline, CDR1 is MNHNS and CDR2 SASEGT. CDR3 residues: CASSPGQDPSEQYF. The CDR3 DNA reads TGTGCCAGCTCCCCGGGACAGGACCCTTCCGAGCAGTACTTC.

The CDR3 nucleotides read TGTGCCAGTAGTATCGGCACCTCCTATAATTCACCCCTCCACTTT. This translates into CASSIGTSYNSPLHF. This chain joins TRBV19 and TRBJ1-6; D unresolved. Germline V gene sequence: CDR1 LNHDA, CDR2 SQIVND (reference sequence). Trimming took 3 bases from V and 0 from J, leaving 6 bases between them. This CDR3 spans 15 amino acids.